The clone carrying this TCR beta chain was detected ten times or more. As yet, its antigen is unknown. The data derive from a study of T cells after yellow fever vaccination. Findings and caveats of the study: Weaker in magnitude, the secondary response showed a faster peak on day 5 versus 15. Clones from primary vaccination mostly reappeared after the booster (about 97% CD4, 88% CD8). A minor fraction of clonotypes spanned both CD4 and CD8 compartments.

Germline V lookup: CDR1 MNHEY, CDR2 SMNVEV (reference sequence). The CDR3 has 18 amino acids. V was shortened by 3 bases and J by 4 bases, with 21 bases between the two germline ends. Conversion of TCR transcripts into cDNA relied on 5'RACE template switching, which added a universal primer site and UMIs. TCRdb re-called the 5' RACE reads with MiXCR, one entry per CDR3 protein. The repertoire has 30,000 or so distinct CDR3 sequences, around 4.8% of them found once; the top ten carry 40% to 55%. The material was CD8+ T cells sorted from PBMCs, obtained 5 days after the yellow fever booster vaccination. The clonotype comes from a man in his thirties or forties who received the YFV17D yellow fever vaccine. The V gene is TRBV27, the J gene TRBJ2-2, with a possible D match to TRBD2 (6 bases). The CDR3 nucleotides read TGTGCCAGCAGTTTTCGTTCCGTCGGGAGCGCGTCCACCGGGGAGCTGTTTTTT. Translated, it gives CASSFRSVGSASTGELFF.